Reported below is one T cell receptor beta chain. The sample is drawn from a study of molecular identifiers for immune sequencing clone quantification. Study information: Split five ways in replicates, RNA from around 20,000 or 99,000 naive CD8 cells had four portions sequenced.

This CDR3 comprises 15 residues. From germline, CDR1 is MDHEN and CDR2 SYDVKM. Trimming stripped 4 bases from V and 3 bases from J, with 12 bases between. Each CDR3 protein gets one entry after TCRdb re-called the PCR reads with MiXCR. The sample carries 90,000 or so distinct CDR3 sequences, around 23% recorded once. In the sort, naive CD8 T cells were defined as CD8+CD4-CCR7+CD45RA+. The V call is TRBV28, the J call TRBJ2-2; no clear D. The receptor comes from a human donor in good health. Some libraries in this study had Jurkat cell RNA spiked in. The source material was naive CD8+ T cells from blood, with Jurkat cell RNA spiked in. Subset meaning: FACS-sorted CD8+CD4-CCR7+CD45RA+ naive T cells. The CDR3 sequence is CASSSRSLYTGELFF. CDR3 nucleotides: TGTGCCAGCAGTTCGCGCTCCCTATACACCGGGGAGCTGTTTTTT.